These 8 T cell receptor beta chains share one sample of origin, sequenced in a study of cytomegalovirus exposure and HLA in healthy donors. PCR used 60 Vbeta primers and 13 Jbeta primers. The protocol was immunoSEQ multiplex PCR, while the TCRdb copy is restricted to in-frame clones and leaves out a portion. Here the sample spans around 85,000 clones, over 60% being singletons. Sequenced material: PBMCs. The origin of the receptors is a man aged 55 to 70 in good health and CMV-seronegative.

The V gene is TRBV10-1, the J gene TRBJ2-2; weak D call: TRBD2 (5 bases). The CDR3 contains 15 residues. V was trimmed by 2 bases and J by 4 bases, leaving 11 bases between them. Per germline, CDR1 WNHNN and CDR2 SYGVQD (reference sequence). In DNA, the CDR3 is TGCGCCAGCAGTGAGGTGGACTGGGGCACCGGGGAGCTGTTTTTT. The encoded protein is CASSEVDWGTGELFF.

This chain connects TRBV5-6 to TRBJ2-3, with 12 bases lining up with TRBD2. After removal of 0 bases from V and 0 bases from J, the junction contained 2 bases not matched to a gene. Germline V gene sequence: CDR1 SGHDT, CDR2 YYEEEE. The CDR3 extends over 17 amino acids. The CDR3 loop is CASSLGLAGVSTDTQYF. The CDR3 nucleotides are TGTGCCAGCAGCTTGGGACTAGCGGGGGTCAGCACAGATACGCAGTATTTT.

Remarks on this clone: A read error may account for a junction end that differs from germline. The gene calls are TRBV6-5 and TRBJ1-1, with a possible D match to TRBD1 (6 bases). The CDR3 spans 16 residues. Germline V gene sequence: CDR1 MNHEY, CDR2 SVGAGI. CDR3 region: CAGSFDPRGTNTEAFF. As DNA, the CDR3 is TGTGCCGGCAGTTTCGACCCCAGGGGCACGAACACTGAAGCTTTCTTT.

This clone was recorded once. The J gene is TRBJ2-5, the V gene TRBV7-9; 7 bases map to TRBD2. The J call may be in error: the DNA end matches TRBJ2-7 better. The CDR3 has 13 residues. Germline loops: CDR1 SEHNR, CDR2 FQNEAQ (reference sequence). The CDR3 loop reads CASSLGGGYEQYF. The CDR3, as DNA: TGTGCCAGCAGCTTAGGGGGAGGGTACGAGCAGTACTTC.

The chain carries TRBV27 and TRBJ2-3, with D possibly matching TRBD1 (6 bases). Germline V CDR1 and CDR2: MNHEY, SMNVEV (reference sequence). The CDR3 consists of 14 residues. The V gene lost 6 bases and the J gene lost 0 bases, with 10 bases spanning the gap. The CDR3 DNA reads as TGTGCCAGCAGGCGACAGGACAGCACAGATACGCAGTATTTT. This gives the protein CASRRQDSTDTQYF.

The gene calls are TRBV19 and TRBJ2-5; 11 bases are a match to TRBD2. Matching the DNA end better, TRBJ2-7 makes the J call doubtful. Germline assignment: CDR1 LNHDA and CDR2 SQIVND (reference sequence). The CDR3 has 16 residues. In DNA form, the CDR3 reads TGTGCCAGTAGTCCGCAACGACTAGCGGGGTATAACGAGCAGTACTTC. It yields the protein CASSPQRLAGYNEQYF.

The gene calls are TRBV7-2 and TRBJ1-6; D gene uncertain. The CDR3 is 15 residues long. Per the germline V gene, CDR1 is SGHTA and CDR2 is FQGNSA. V was clipped by 0 bases and J by 11 bases, with 14 bases between them. This CDR3 reads CASSLALRRETPLHF. In DNA form, the CDR3 reads TGTGCCAGCAGCTTAGCATTGAGGCGGGAGACACCCCTCCACTTT.

The table lists this clone with a few counts. The chain's CDR3 is CASSIRDRRLFF. The DNA for the CDR3 is TGTGCCAGTAGTATAAGAGACAGACGACTGTTTTTT. This chain connects TRBV19 to TRBJ1-4, with D perhaps TRBD1 (5 bases). Germline CDR1 reads LNHDA; CDR2 reads SQIVND (reference sequence). V was cut by 2 bases and J by 13 bases, with 11 bases left in between. There are 12 residues in the CDR3. The entire variable domain, with the rest obtained from reference TRBV19 and TRBJ1-4, is as follows: DGGITQSPKYLFRKEGQNVTLSCEQNLNHDAMYWYRQDPGQGLRLIYYSQIVNDFQKGDIAEGYSVSREKKESFPLTVTSAQKNPTAFYLCASSIRDRRLFFGSGTQLSVL.